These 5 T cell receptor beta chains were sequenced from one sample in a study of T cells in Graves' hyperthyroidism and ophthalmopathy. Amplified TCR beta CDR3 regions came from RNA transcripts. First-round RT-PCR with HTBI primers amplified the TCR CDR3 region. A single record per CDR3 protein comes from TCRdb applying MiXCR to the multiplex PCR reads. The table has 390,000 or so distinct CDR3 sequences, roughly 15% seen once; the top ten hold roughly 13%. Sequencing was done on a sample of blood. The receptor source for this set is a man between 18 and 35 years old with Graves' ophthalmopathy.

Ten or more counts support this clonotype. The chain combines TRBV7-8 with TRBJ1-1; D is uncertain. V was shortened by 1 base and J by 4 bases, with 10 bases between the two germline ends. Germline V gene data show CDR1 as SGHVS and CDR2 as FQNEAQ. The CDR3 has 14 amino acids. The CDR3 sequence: CASSLVSRGTEAFF. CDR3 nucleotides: TGTGCCAGCAGCTTAGTGAGTCGGGGCACTGAAGCTTTCTTT.

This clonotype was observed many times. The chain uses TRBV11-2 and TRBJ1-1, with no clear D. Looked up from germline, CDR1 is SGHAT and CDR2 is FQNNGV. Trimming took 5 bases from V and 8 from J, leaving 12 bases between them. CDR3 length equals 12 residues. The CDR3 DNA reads TGTGCCAGCAGCCCTACTACTTTAGAAGCTTTCTTT. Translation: CASSPTTLEAFF.

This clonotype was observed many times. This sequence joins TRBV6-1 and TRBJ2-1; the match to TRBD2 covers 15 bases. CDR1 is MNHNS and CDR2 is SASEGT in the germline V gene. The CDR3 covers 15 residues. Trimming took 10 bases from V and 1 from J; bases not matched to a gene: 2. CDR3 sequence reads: CAIGLAGGSYNEQFF. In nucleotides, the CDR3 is TGTGCCATCGGACTAGCGGGAGGGTCCTACAATGAGCAGTTCTTC.

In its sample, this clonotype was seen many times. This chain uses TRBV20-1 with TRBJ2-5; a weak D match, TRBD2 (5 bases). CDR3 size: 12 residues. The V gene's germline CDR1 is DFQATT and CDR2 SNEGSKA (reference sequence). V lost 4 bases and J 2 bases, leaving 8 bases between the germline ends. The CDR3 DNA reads TGCAGTGCTAACGGGGAACAAGAGACCCAGTACTTC. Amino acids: CSANGEQETQYF.

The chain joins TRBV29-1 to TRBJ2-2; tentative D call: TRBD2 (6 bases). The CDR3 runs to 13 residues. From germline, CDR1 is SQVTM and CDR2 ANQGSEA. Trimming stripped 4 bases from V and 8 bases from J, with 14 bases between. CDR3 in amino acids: CSVGGGKVGELFF. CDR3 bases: TGCAGCGTTGGTGGAGGGAAGGTAGGGGAGCTGTTTTTT.